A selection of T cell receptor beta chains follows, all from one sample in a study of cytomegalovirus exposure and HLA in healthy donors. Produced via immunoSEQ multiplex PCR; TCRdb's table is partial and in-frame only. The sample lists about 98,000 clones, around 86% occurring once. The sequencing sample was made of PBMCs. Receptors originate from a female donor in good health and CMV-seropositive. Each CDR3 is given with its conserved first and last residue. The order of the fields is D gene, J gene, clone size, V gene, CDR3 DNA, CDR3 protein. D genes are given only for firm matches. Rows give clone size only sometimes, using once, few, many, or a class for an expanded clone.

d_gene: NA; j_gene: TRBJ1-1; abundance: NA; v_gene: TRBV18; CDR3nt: TGTGCCAGCTCACCGCGACACATGAACACTGAAGCTTTCTTT; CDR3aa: CASSPRHMNTEAFF
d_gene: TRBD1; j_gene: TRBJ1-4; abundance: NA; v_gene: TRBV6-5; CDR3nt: TGTGCCAGCAGGGACAGGGGGATAAGTAATGAAAAACTGTTTTTT; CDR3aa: CASRDRGISNEKLFF
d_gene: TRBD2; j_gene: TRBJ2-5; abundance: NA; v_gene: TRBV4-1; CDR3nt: TGCGCCAGCAGCCAAGAGGGGACTAGCGGGGGGCAAGAGACCCAGTACTTC; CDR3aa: CASSQEGTSGGQETQYF
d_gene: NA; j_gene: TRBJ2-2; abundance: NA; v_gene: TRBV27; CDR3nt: TGTGCCAGCAGTTTGTCTGCCGGGGAGCTGTTTTTT; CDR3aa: CASSLSAGELFF
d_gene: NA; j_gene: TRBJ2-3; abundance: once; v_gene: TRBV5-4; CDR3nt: TGTGCCAGCAGCCTTTCTACTAGCACAGATACGCAGTATTTT; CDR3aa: CASSLSTSTDTQYF
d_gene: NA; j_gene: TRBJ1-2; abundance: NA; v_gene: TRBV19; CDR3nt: TGTGCCAGTAGGTCAGGACTTGGCTACACCTTC; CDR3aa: CASRSGLGYTF
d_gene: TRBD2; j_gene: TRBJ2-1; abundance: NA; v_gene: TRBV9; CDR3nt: TGTGCCAGCAGCGTAGGGGCTAGCGGGGAATTCTACAATGAGCAGTTCTTC; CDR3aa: CASSVGASGEFYNEQFF
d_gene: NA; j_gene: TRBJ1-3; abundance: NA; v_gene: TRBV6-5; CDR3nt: TGTGCCGCGGGGCGGGAGGGATCCACCATATATTTT; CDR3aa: CAAGREGSTIYF
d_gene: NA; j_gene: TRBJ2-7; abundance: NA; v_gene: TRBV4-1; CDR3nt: TGCGCCAGCAGCCAAGTCAGCGGGCCTTCCTACGAGCAGTACTTC; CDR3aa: CASSQVSGPSYEQYF
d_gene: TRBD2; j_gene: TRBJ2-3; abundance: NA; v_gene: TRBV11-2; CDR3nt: TGTGCCAGCAGCCCCATTCCAGCGGGGGGGCGTACGCAGTATTTT; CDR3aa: CASSPIPAGGRTQYF
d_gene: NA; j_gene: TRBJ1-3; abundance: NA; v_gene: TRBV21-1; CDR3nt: TGTGCCAGCAGCAACCGAACAGGCCACTCTGGAAACACCATATATTTT; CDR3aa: CASSNRTGHSGNTIYF
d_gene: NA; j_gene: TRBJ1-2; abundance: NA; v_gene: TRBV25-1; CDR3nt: TGTGCCAGCAGTGACTCGGGGGAGTATGGCTACACCTTC; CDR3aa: CASSDSGEYGYTF
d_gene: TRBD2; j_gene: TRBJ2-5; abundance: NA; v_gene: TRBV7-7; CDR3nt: TGTGCCAGCAGCACCGGACTAGCGGGGGCCCAAGAGACCCAGTACTTC; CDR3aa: CASSTGLAGAQETQYF
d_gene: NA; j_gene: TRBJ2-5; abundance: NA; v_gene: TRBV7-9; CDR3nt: TGTGCCAGCAGCTTAGAGACTTGGTCTAGCGATGAGACCCAGTACTTC; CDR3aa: CASSLETWSSDETQYF
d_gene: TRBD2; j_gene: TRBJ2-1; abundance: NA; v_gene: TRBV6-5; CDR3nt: TGTGCCAGCAGTTACGTGGGGACTAGAGCCAATGAGCAGTTCTTC; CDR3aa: CASSYVGTRANEQFF
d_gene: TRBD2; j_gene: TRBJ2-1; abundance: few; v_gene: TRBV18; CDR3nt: TGTGCCAGCTCACCTCTTCTAACTAGCGGCTCCTACAATGAGCAGTTCTTC; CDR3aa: CASSPLLTSGSYNEQFF
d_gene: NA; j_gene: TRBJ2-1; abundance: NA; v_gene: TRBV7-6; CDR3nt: TGTGCCAGCAGCCTTCCCTCTGAGAGCTCCTACAATGAGCAGTTCTTC; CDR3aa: CASSLPSESSYNEQFF
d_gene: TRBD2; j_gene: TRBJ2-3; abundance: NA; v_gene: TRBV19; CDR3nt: TGTGCCAGTCCCCCGCCTAGCGGGGGGGTTACAGATACGCAGTATTTT; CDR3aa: CASPPPSGGVTDTQYF